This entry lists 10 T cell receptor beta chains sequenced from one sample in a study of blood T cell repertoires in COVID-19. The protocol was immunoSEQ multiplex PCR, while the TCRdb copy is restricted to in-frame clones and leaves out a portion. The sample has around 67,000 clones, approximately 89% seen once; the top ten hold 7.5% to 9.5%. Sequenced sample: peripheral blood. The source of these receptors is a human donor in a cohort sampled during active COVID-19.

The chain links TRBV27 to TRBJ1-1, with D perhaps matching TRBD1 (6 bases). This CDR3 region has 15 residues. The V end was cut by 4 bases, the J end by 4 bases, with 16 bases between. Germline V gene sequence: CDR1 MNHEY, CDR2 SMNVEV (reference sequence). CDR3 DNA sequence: TGTGCCAGCAGTTCAACAGGGACTATGGGCACTGAAGCTTTCTTT. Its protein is CASSSTGTMGTEAFF.

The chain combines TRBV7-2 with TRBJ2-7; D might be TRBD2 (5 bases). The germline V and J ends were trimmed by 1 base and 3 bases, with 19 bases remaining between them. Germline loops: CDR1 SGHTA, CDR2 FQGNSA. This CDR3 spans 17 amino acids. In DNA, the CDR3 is TGTGCCAGCAGCTTAGATACCCTCCTAGCTGCTTACTACGAGCAGTACTTC. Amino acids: CASSLDTLLAAYYEQYF.

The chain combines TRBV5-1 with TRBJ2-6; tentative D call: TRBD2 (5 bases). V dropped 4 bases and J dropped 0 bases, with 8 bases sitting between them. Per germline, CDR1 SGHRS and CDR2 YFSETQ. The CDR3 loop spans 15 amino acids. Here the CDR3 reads CASSATSSGANVLTF. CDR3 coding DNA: TGCGCCAGCAGCGCAACTAGCTCTGGGGCCAACGTCCTGACTTTC.

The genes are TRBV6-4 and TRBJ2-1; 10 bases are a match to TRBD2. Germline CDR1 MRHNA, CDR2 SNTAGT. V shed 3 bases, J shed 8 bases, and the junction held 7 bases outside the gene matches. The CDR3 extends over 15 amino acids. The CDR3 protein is CASSEGSGGADEQFF. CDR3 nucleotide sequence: TGTGCCAGCAGTGAAGGAAGCGGGGGGGCGGATGAGCAGTTCTTC.

This CDR3 reads CASSLDQGIALYEQYF. In nucleotides, the CDR3 is TGTGCCAGCAGCTTAGATCAAGGCATAGCACTCTACGAGCAGTACTTC. The rearrangement links TRBV11-2 to TRBJ2-7; no clear D. This CDR3 spans 16 amino acids. Germline CDR1 and CDR2: SGHAT and FQNNGV. Trimming shortened V by 0 bases and J by 3 bases, and 15 bases separated the two germline ends. Variable domain in full (rest from reference TRBV11-2 and TRBJ2-7): EAGVAQSPRYKIIEKRQSVAFWCNPISGHATLYWYQQILGQGPKLLIQFQNNGVVDDSQLPKDRFSAERLKGVDSTLKIQPAKLEDSAVYLCASSLDQGIALYEQYFGPGTRLTVT.

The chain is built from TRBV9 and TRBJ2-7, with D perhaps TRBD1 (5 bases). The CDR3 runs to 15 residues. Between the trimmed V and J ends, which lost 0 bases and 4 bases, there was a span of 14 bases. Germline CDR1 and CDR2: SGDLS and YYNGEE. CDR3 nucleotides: TGTGCCAGCAGCGTAGCCCCAGGGTCAGGTTACGAGCAGTACTTC. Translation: CASSVAPGSGYEQYF.

DNA for the CDR3: TGTGCCAGCAGTTATCCCCGGGGGGGCCCTGAAGCTTTCTTT. Encoded protein: CASSYPRGGPEAFF. The rearrangement links TRBV6-2 or TRBV6-3 to TRBJ1-1; tentatively, D is TRBD1 (6 bases). The V end lost 3 bases, the J end lost 6 bases, and 14 bases lay between the germline ends. This CDR3 is 14 amino acids long. Germline assignment: CDR1 MNHEY and CDR2 SVGEGT.

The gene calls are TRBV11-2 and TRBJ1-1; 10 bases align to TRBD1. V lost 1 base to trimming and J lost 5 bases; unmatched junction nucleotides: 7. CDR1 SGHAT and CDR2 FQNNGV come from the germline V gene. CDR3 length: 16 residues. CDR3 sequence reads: CASSLARDRGGTEAFF. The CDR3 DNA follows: TGTGCCAGCAGCTTAGCCCGGGACAGGGGTGGAACTGAAGCTTTCTTT.

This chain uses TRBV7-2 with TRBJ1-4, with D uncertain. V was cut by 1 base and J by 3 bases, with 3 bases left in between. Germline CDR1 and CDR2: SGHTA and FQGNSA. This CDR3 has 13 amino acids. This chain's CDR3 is CASSLGPNEKLFF. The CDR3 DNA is TGTGCCAGCAGCTTAGGGCCTAATGAAAAACTGTTTTTT. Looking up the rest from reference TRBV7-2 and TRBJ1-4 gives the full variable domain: GAGVSQSPSNKVTEKGKDVELRCDPISGHTALYWYRQSLGQGLEFLIYFQGNSAPDKSGLPSDRFSAERTGGSVSTLTIQRTQQEDSAVYLCASSLGPNEKLFFGSGTQLSVL.

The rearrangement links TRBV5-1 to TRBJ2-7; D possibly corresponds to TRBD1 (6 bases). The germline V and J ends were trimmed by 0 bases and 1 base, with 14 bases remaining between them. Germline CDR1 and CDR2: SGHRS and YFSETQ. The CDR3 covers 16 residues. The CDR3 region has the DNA TGCGCCAGCAGCTTGGGCCCACAGGGAGTATCCTACGAGCAGTACTTC. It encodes CASSLGPQGVSYEQYF.